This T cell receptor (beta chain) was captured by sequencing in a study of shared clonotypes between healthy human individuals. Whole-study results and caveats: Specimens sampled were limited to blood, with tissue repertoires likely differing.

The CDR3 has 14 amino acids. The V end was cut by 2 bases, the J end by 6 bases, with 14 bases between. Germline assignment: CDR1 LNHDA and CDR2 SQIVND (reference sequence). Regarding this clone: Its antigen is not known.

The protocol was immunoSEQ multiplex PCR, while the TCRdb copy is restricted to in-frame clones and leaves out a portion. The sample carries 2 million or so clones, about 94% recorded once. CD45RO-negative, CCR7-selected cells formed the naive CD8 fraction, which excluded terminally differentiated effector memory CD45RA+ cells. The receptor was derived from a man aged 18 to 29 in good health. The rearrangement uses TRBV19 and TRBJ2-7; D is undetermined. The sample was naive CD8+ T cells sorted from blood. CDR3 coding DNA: TGTGCCAGTAGTATACAGATCACTGCCTCCGAGCAGTACTTC. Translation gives CASSIQITASEQYF.